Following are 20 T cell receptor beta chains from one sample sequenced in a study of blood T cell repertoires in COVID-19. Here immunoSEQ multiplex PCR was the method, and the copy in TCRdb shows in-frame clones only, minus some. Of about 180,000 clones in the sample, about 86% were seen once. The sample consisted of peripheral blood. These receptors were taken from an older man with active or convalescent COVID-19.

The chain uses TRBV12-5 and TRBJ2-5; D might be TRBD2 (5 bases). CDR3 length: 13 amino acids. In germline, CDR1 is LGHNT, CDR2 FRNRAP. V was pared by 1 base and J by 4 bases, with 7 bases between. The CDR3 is CASGLEGAETQYF. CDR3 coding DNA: TGTGCTAGTGGTTTGGAGGGAGCAGAGACCCAGTACTTC.

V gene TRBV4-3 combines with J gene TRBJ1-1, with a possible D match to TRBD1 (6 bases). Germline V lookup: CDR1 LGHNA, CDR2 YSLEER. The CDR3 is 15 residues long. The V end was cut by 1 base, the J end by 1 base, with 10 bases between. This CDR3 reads CASSQVSRGNTEAFF. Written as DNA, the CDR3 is TGCGCCAGCAGCCAAGTATCCAGGGGGAACACTGAAGCTTTCTTT.

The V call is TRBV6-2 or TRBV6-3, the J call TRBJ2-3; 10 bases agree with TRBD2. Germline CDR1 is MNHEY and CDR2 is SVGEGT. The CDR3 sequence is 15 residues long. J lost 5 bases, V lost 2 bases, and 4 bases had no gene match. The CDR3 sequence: CASSYPGLARDTQYF. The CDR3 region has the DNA TGTGCCAGCAGTTACCCGGGACTAGCGAGAGATACGCAGTATTTT.

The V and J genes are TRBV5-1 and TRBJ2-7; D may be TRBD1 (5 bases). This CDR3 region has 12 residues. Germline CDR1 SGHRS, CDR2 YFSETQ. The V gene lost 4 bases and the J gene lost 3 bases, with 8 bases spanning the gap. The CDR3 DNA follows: TGCGCCAGCAGCGCGACAGTCTACGAGCAGTACTTC. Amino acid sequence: CASSATVYEQYF.

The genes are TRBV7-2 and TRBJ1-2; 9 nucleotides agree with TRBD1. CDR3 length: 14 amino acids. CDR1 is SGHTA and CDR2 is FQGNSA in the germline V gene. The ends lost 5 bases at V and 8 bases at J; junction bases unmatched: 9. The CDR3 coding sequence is TGTGCCAGCAGCCAAACCGGGACAGGGAGAGGCTACACCTTC. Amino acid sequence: CASSQTGTGRGYTF. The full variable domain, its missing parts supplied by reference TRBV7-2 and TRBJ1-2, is GAGVSQSPSNKVTEKGKDVELRCDPISGHTALYWYRQSLGQGLEFLIYFQGNSAPDKSGLPSDRFSAERTGGSVSTLTIQRTQQEDSAVYLCASSQTGTGRGYTFGSGTRLTVV.

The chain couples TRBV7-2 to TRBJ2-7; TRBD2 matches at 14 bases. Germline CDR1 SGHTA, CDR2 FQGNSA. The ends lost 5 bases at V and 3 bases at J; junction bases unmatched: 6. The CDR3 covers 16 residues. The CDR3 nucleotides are TGTGCCAGCAGCCAAGGACTAGCGGGAGGTTTCTACGAGCAGTACTTC. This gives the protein CASSQGLAGGFYEQYF.

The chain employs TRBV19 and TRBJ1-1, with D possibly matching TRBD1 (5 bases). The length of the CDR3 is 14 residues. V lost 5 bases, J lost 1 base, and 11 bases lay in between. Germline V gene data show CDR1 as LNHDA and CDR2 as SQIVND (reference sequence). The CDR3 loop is CASSGQRGNTEAFF. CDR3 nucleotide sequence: TGTGCCAGTAGTGGGCAAAGGGGGAACACTGAAGCTTTCTTT.

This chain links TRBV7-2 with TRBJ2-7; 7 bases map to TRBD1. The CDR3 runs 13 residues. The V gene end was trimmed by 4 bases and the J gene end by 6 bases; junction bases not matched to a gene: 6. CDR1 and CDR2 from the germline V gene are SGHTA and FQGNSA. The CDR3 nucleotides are TGTGCCAGCAGCTGGGGACAGATGGGCGAGCAGTACTTC. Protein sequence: CASSWGQMGEQYF.

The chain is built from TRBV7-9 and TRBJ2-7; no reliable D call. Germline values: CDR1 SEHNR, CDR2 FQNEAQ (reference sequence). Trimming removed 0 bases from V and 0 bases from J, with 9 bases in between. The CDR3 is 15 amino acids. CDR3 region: CASSLAGKYSYEQYF. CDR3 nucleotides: TGTGCCAGCAGCTTAGCGGGCAAATACTCCTACGAGCAGTACTTC.

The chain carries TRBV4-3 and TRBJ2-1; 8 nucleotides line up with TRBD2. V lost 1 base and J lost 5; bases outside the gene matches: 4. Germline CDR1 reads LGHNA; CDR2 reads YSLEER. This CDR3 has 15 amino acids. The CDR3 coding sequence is TGCGCCAGCAGCCAAGTCGGGAGGGGGAACAATGAGCAGTTCTTC. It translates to CASSQVGRGNNEQFF.

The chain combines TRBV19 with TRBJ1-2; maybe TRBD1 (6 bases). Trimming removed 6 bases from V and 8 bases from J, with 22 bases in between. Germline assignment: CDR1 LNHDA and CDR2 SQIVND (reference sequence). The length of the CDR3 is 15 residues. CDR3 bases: TGTGCCAGTAGCCGAACCGTAACAGGGTTGGGAGGCTACACCTTC. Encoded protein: CASSRTVTGLGGYTF.

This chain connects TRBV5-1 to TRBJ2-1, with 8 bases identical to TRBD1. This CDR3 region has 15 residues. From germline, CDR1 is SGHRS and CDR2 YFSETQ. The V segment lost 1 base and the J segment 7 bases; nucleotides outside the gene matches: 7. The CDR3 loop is CASSLYHRGDNEQFF. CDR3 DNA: TGCGCCAGCAGCTTGTATCACAGGGGGGATAATGAGCAGTTCTTC.

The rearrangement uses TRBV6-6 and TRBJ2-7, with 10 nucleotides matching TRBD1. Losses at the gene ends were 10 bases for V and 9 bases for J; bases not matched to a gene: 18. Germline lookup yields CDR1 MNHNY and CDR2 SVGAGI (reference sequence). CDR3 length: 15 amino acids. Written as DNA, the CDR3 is TGTGCCACCTCCTTAGATCCGGGACAGGGGTTGTGGCAGTACTTC. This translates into CATSLDPGQGLWQYF.

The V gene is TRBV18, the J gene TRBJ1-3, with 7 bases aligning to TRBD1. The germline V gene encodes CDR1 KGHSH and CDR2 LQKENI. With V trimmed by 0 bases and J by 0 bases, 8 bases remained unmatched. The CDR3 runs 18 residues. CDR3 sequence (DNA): TGTGCCAGCTCACCACCTTCTAGGGGGCTAAGCTCTGGAAACACCATATATTTT. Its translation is CASSPPSRGLSSGNTIYF.

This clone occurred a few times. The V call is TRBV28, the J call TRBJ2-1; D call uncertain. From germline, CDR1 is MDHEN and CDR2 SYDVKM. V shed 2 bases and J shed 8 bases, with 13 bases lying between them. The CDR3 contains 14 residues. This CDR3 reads CASSLMGDKDEQFF. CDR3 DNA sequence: TGTGCCAGCAGTTTAATGGGCGATAAAGATGAGCAGTTCTTC. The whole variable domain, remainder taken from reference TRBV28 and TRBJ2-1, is DVKVTQSSRYLVKRTGEKVFLECVQDMDHENMFWYRQDPGLGLRLIYFSYDVKMKEKGDIPEGYSVSREKKERFSLILESASTNQTSMYLCASSLMGDKDEQFFGPGTRLTVL.

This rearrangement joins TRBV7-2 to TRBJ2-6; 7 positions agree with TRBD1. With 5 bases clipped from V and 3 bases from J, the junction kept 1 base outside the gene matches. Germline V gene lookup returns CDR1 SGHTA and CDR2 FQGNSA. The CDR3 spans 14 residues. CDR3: CASSTGDGANVLTF. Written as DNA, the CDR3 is TGTGCCAGCAGCACAGGGGATGGGGCCAACGTCCTGACTTTC.

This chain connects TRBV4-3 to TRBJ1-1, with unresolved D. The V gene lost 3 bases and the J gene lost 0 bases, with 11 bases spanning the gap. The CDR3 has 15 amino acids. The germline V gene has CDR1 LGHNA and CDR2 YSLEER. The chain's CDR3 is CASSQQTFMNTEAFF. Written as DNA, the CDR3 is TGCGCCAGCAGCCAGCAGACATTTATGAACACTGAAGCTTTCTTT.

The CDR3 reads CASSQGLAAYNEQFF. The CDR3 DNA sequence: TGTGCCAGCAGTCAGGGACTAGCGGCCTACAATGAGCAGTTCTTC. This chain uses TRBV6-6 with TRBJ2-1, with 11 bases lining up with TRBD2. CDR1 is MNHNY and CDR2 is SVGAGI in the germline V gene (reference sequence). V lost 5 bases to trimming and J lost 2 bases; unmatched junction nucleotides: 2. The CDR3 extends over 15 amino acids.

The CDR3: CASSPTTGGYGYTF. CDR3 DNA: TGCGCCAGCAGCCCTACGACAGGGGGCTATGGCTACACCTTC. The chain is built from TRBV4-3 and TRBJ1-2; 9 positions match TRBD1. The CDR3 is 14 residues long. From germline, CDR1 is LGHNA and CDR2 YSLEER. The V and J ends lost 4 bases and 4 bases, in that order; junction bases with no gene match: 4.

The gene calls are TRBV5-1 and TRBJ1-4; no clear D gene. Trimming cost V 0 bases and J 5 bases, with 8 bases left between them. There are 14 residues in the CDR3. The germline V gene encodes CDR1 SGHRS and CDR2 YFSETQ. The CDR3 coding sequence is TGCGCCAGCAGCTTGGGACTCTTAAATGAAAAACTGTTTTTT. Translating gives CASSLGLLNEKLFF.